The 21 T cell receptor beta chains below come from one sample, sequenced in a study of OX40 agonist ivuxolimab in advanced cancers. Sequencing used immunoSEQ multiplex PCR; TCRdb keeps in-frame clones, though not all of them. The sample holds approximately 58,000 clones, 85% to 95% seen once. The material sequenced was CD4+ or CD8+ T cells sorted from blood, taken in a trial of the OX40 agonist ivuxolimab. These receptors came from an adult with an advanced solid tumor such as melanoma, head and neck, liver or kidney cancer.

By frequency in the sample, this clone is medium-sized. The chain carries TRBV5-5 and TRBJ1-2; no reliable D call. Looked up from germline, CDR1 is SGHKS and CDR2 is YYEKEE (reference sequence). Trimming removed 2 bases at V and 2 bases at J, with 7 bases between. CDR3 length: 13 residues. The CDR3 DNA reads as TGTGCCAGCAGCTTAGATGTGAACTATGGCTACACCTTC. It is translated as CASSLDVNYGYTF.

The chain carries TRBV29-1 and TRBJ1-2; the D is unclear. The CDR3 is 14 amino acids. Looked up from germline, CDR1 is SQVTM and CDR2 is ANQGSEA. Trimming took off 1 base at V and 0 bases at J, with 9 bases between the two ends. CDR3 nucleotide sequence: TGCAGCGTTGAAGGGTCAGTAGCTAACTATGGCTACACCTTC. This gives the protein CSVEGSVANYGYTF.

V is TRBV19 and J is TRBJ2-5; possibly TRBD1 or TRBD2 for D (5 bases each). Between the trimmed V and J ends, which lost 3 bases and 5 bases, there was a span of 10 bases. The CDR3 is made up of 13 amino acids. Germline CDR1 LNHDA, CDR2 SQIVND (reference sequence). The DNA of the CDR3 is TGTGCCAGTAGTATTGGGGGTCGGGAGACCCAGTACTTC. Amino acid sequence: CASSIGGRETQYF.

The rearrangement links TRBV27 to TRBJ2-2; D is unclear. The germline V and J ends were trimmed by 9 bases and 6 bases, with 8 bases remaining between them. The CDR3 loop spans 11 amino acids. Per germline, CDR1 MNHEY and CDR2 SMNVEV (reference sequence). The CDR3: CASKKSGELFF. CDR3 bases: TGTGCCAGTAAAAAGTCCGGGGAGCTGTTTTTT.

This clone was seen a single time. The chain combines TRBV7-9 with TRBJ2-1, with D tentatively TRBD1 or TRBD2 (5 bases each). The germline gives CDR1 SEHNR, CDR2 FQNEAQ (reference sequence). Trimming took 3 bases from V and 7 from J, leaving 16 bases between them. There are 15 residues in the CDR3. CDR3 DNA: TGTGCCAGCAGCTTGGGCTCGGGACGGGTTAATGAGCAGTTCTTC. Its protein product is CASSLGSGRVNEQFF.

The count of this clone is one. The rearrangement links TRBV18 to TRBJ2-5, with 7 bases fitting TRBD1. J gave up 5 bases and V 0 bases, and 12 bases lay outside the gene matches. CDR3 length: 17 amino acids. The germline CDR1 and CDR2 sequences are KGHSH and LQKENI. This CDR3 reads CASSPPADRVVAETQYF. In nucleotides, the CDR3 is TGTGCCAGCTCACCACCGGCTGACAGGGTGGTGGCGGAGACCCAGTACTTC.

The rearrangement links TRBV5-5 to TRBJ1-1, with D possibly being TRBD1 (5 bases). The V gene lost 0 bases and the J gene lost 4 bases, with 13 bases spanning the gap. This CDR3 comprises 15 residues. The germline CDR1 and CDR2 sequences are SGHKS and YYEKEE (reference sequence). The DNA for the CDR3 is TGTGCCAGCAGCTTGGTACGGGGCGGCGTCACTGAAGCTTTCTTT. Protein sequence: CASSLVRGGVTEAFF. The full variable domain, its missing parts supplied by reference TRBV5-5 and TRBJ1-1, is DAGVTQSPTHLIKTRGQQVTLRCSPISGHKSVSWYQQVLGQGPQFIFQYYEKEERGRGNFPDRFSARQFPNYSSELNVNALLLGDSALYLCASSLVRGGVTEAFFGQGTRLTVV.

This chain uses TRBV11-3 with TRBJ2-7, with a weak D call TRBD2 (5 bases). V was shortened by 5 bases and J by 3 bases, with 17 bases between the two germline ends. CDR3 length: 15 residues. Germline CDR1 reads SGHNT; CDR2 reads YENEEA. The CDR3, as DNA: TGTGCCAGCAGCCCAGAGGGCGGGTACGACTACGAGCAGTACTTC. Translating it yields CASSPEGGYDYEQYF.

The chain employs TRBV27 and TRBJ1-2; D perhaps matches TRBD1 (5 bases). The CDR3 contains 14 residues. The ends were cut back, 6 bases at V and 3 bases at J, with 14 bases in the middle. Germline CDR1 is MNHEY and CDR2 is SMNVEV (reference sequence). The CDR3 DNA is TGTGCCAGCAGCCCCTGGGGGGGGTACTATGGCTACACCTTC. This sequence encodes CASSPWGGYYGYTF.

The chain has TRBV2 and TRBJ2-7, with 9 nucleotides matching TRBD1. Germline-derived CDR1 and CDR2 are SNHLY and FYNNEI. Trimming removed 1 base from V and 5 bases from J; junction bases left unmatched: 6. This CDR3 has 15 residues. This CDR3 is CASSEGTGAAHEQYF. Written as DNA, the CDR3 is TGTGCCAGCAGTGAAGGGACAGGGGCGGCCCACGAGCAGTACTTC. The full variable domain, rest sourced from reference TRBV2 and TRBJ2-7, is EPEVTQTPSHQVTQMGQEVILRCVPISNHLYFYWYRQILGQKVEFLVSFYNNEISEKSEIFDDQFSVERPDGSNFTLKIRSTKLEDSAMYFCASSEGTGAAHEQYFGPGTRLTVT.

This rearrangement joins TRBV7-9 to TRBJ2-7; maybe TRBD2 (6 bases). The germline V gene has CDR1 SEHNR and CDR2 FQNEAQ (reference sequence). The CDR3 has 12 amino acids. V lost 4 bases and J 5 bases, leaving 9 bases between the germline ends. CDR3 nucleotides: TGTGCCAGCAGCTCTAGCGCACACGAGCAGTACTTC. Amino acids: CASSSSAHEQYF.

The CDR3 here is CASSLFGVSTEAFF. DNA for the CDR3: TGTGCCAGCAGTTTATTTGGGGTGAGCACTGAAGCTTTCTTT. The rearrangement joins TRBV28 to TRBJ1-1; D unresolved. The CDR3 runs 14 residues. CDR1 and CDR2 (germline): MDHEN, SYDVKM. Trimming shortened V by 1 base and J by 4 bases, and 10 bases separated the two germline ends.

The gene calls are TRBV27 and TRBJ1-2; 7 bases are a match to TRBD1. The CDR3 has 15 residues. CDR1 is MNHEY, CDR2 SMNVEV, per germline (reference sequence). With V trimmed by 3 bases and J by 2 bases, 6 bases remained unmatched. For the CDR3, the DNA is TGTGCCAGCAGTTTGAGGGCAGGGGGAAACTATGGCTACACCTTC. Translation gives CASSLRAGGNYGYTF.

This chain links TRBV7-9 with TRBJ2-3; 7 nucleotides align to TRBD2. The germline V gene has CDR1 SEHNR and CDR2 FQNEAQ (reference sequence). Trimming at V came to 4 bases and at J to 1 base, leaving 14 bases not matched to a gene. This CDR3 has 18 residues. The CDR3 coding sequence is TGTGCCAGCAGCTCCTCAACCATTACTAGCGAGGGCACAGATACGCAGTATTTT. Its protein is CASSSSTITSEGTDTQYF. Supplemented by reference TRBV7-9 and TRBJ2-3, the full variable domain reads DTGVSQNPRHKITKRGQNVTFRCDPISEHNRLYWYRQTLGQGPEFLTYFQNEAQLEKSRLLSDRFSAERPKGSFSTLEIQRTEQGDSAMYLCASSSSTITSEGTDTQYFGPGTRLTVL.

CDR3 amino acids: CASSSKTGPDTQYF. CDR3 nucleotides: TGTGCCAGCTCATCGAAGACAGGTCCAGATACGCAGTATTTT. The rearrangement links TRBV18 to TRBJ2-3; D is possibly TRBD1 (6 bases). The germline CDR1 and CDR2 sequences are KGHSH and LQKENI. Trimming cost V 5 bases and J 4 bases, with 13 bases left between them. CDR3 length: 14 amino acids.

The chain recombines TRBV18 with TRBJ2-2; D gene ambiguous. Trimming took off 2 bases at V and 5 bases at J, with 15 bases between the two ends. CDR1 KGHSH and CDR2 LQKENI come from the germline V gene. This CDR3 region has 16 residues. As DNA, the CDR3 is TGTGCCAGCTCACCATTTCTCCCAGATCGGACCGGGGAGCTGTTTTTT. It is translated as CASSPFLPDRTGELFF.

The chain joins TRBV6-1 to TRBJ2-2; the match to TRBD2 covers 8 bases. Per germline, CDR1 MNHNS and CDR2 SASEGT. The CDR3 is 15 amino acids. The V segment lost 9 bases and the J segment 1 base; nucleotides outside the gene matches: 7. The CDR3, as DNA: TGTGCCAGTAAACTAACTAGCGGGAACACCGGGGAGCTGTTTTTT. Amino acids: CASKLTSGNTGELFF.

Concerning this clone itself: Other nucleotide sequences in the sample specify the same CDR3. The chain uses TRBV5-1 and TRBJ1-1; tentatively, D is TRBD1 (5 bases). V was trimmed by 3 bases and J by 2 bases, leaving 11 bases between them. From germline, CDR1 is SGHRS and CDR2 YFSETQ. There are 14 residues in the CDR3. The CDR3 bases are TGCGCCAGCAGCTCCGGGACGGATAACACTGAAGCTTTCTTT. The encoded protein is CASSSGTDNTEAFF.

This clone came up a few times. The rearrangement links TRBV6-1 to TRBJ2-3, with 7 bases identical to TRBD2. The CDR3 runs to 16 residues. V was pared by 4 bases and J by 2 bases, with 9 bases of the junction left unmatched. Germline V CDR1 and CDR2: MNHNS, SASEGT. The CDR3 loop is CASSVSGTTPTDTQYF. The CDR3 DNA sequence: TGTGCCAGCAGTGTATCCGGGACTACCCCCACAGATACGCAGTATTTT.

J is TRBJ2-7 and V is TRBV7-9, with D perhaps assigned TRBD1 or TRBD2 (6 bases each). Trimming left V 2 bases short and J 2 bases short, with 10 bases between. The CDR3 loop spans 14 amino acids. Looked up from germline, CDR1 is SEHNR and CDR2 is FQNEAQ (reference sequence). CDR3 loop: CASSLIGGTYEQYF. CDR3 coding DNA: TGTGCCAGCAGCTTAATCGGGGGCACCTACGAGCAGTACTTC.

J is TRBJ2-6 and V is TRBV7-9; 10 nucleotides agree with TRBD2. Unmatched junction bases numbered 9, after V lost 4 bases and J lost 0 bases. CDR3 length: 19 residues. Germline V gene data show CDR1 as SEHNR and CDR2 as FQNEAQ (reference sequence). DNA of the CDR3: TGTGCCAGCAGCTCAACCCTAGCGGGAGTGATCTCTGGGGCCAACGTCCTGACTTTC. This encodes CASSSTLAGVISGANVLTF. The variable domain in full, with the rest retrieved from reference TRBV7-9 and TRBJ2-6, is DTGVSQNPRHKITKRGQNVTFRCDPISEHNRLYWYRQTLGQGPEFLTYFQNEAQLEKSRLLSDRFSAERPKGSFSTLEIQRTEQGDSAMYLCASSSTLAGVISGANVLTFGAGSRLTVL.